This paragraph covers one T cell receptor (beta chain) sequence. The data were obtained in a study of blood T cell repertoires in COVID-19. CDR3 length equals 16 residues. Trimming at V came to 4 bases and at J to 5 bases, leaving 14 bases not matched to a gene. Germline V gene lookup returns CDR1 SGDLS and CDR2 YYNGEE. Libraries were prepared by immunoSEQ multiplex PCR; TCRdb keeps only in-frame clonotypes and omits some of them. This sample has 150,000 to 200,000 clones, with more than 75% found just once. The chain uses TRBV9 and TRBJ2-5; 7 nucleotides align to TRBD2. The source of this sequence is a human donor in a cohort sampled during active COVID-19. Material: peripheral blood. CDR3 nucleotides: TGTGCCAGCAGCCCGTTAGGGGCGGGAGTTTTCGAGACCCAGTACTTC. It specifies CASSPLGAGVFETQYF.